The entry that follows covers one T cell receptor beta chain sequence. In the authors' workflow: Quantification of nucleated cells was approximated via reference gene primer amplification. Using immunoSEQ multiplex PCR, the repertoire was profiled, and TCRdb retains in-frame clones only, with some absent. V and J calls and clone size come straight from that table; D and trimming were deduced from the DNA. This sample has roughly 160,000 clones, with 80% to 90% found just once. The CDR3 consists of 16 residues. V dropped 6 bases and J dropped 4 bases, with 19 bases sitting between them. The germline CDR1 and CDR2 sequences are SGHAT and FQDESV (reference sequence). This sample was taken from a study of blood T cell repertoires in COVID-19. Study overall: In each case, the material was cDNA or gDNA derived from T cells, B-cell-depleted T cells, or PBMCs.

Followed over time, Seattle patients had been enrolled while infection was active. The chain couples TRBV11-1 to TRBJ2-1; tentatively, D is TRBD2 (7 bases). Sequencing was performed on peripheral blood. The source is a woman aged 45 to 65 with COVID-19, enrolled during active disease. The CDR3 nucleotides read TGTGCCAGCAGTTCGCCTGCGGGGGCAACGTACAATGAGCAGTTCTTC. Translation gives CASSSPAGATYNEQFF. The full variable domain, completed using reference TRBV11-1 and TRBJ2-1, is EAEVAQSPRYKITEKSQAVAFWCDPISGHATLYWYRQILGQGPELLVQFQDESVVDDSQLPKDRFSAERLKGVDSTLKIQPAELGDSAMYLCASSSPAGATYNEQFFGPGTRLTVL.